The present TCR beta chain was sequenced within a study of CD8+ T cells in alopecia areata. Findings and caveats of the study: Scalp sequencing also captures normal skin's resident alphabeta T cells.

As the sequencing template, cDNA was produced by extracting RNA and reverse transcribing it. Generated by immunoSEQ multiplex PCR, the TCRdb table keeps only in-frame clones and is missing some. The sample includes roughly 150,000 clones, 75% to 90% of them seen just once. This CDR3 is 13 amino acids long. Germline loops: CDR1 SGHAT, CDR2 FQNNGV. V was cut by 5 bases and J by 5 bases, with 12 bases left in between. Samples from alopecia areata patients were lesional scalp punch biopsies and peripheral blood. CD4+ and CD8+ T cells were sorted from PBMCs. With regard to this clone: The antigen remains undetermined.

This chain links TRBV11-2 with TRBJ2-5; D gene unclear. The receptor comes from a human donor with alopecia areata. The input for sequencing was CD8+ T cells sorted from blood, taken at week 0. This CDR3 is CASSAPMGETQYF. CDR3 bases: TGTGCCAGCAGCGCCCCGATGGGGGAGACCCAGTACTTC. Combining the CDR3 with reference TRBV11-2 and TRBJ2-5 gives the whole variable domain EAGVAQSPRYKIIEKRQSVAFWCNPISGHATLYWYQQILGQGPKLLIQFQNNGVVDDSQLPKDRFSAERLKGVDSTLKIQPAKLEDSAVYLCASSAPMGETQYFGPGTRLLVL.